These 8 T cell receptor beta chains originate from one sample sequenced in a study of cytomegalovirus exposure and HLA in healthy donors. Primers included in the PCR were 60 Vbeta and 13 Jbeta primers. The data were produced by immunoSEQ multiplex PCR, yet TCRdb's version contains in-frame clones alone and is incomplete. The sample carries about 160,000 clones, roughly 79% recorded once. The sample comprised PBMCs. The receptor source for this set is a woman aged 45-59 years in good health and CMV-seronegative.

The V and J genes are TRBV6-5 and TRBJ2-5, with D perhaps matching TRBD1 (6 bases). With 2 bases removed from V and 5 bases from J, the gap between germline ends came to 15 bases. Germline CDR1 reads MNHEY; CDR2 reads SVGAGI. The CDR3 extends over 15 amino acids. CDR3 DNA: TGTGCCAGCAGTTACGAGGCAGGGGCCCAGGAGACCCAGTACTTC. It is translated as CASSYEAGAQETQYF.

The chain is built from TRBV7-2 and TRBJ1-5; D uncertain. The V end lost 3 bases, the J end lost 6 bases, and 15 bases lay between the germline ends. Germline lookup yields CDR1 SGHTA and CDR2 FQGNSA. The length of the CDR3 is 15 residues. The chain's CDR3 is CASSFYGLVGQPQHF. CDR3 sequence (DNA): TGTGCCAGCAGCTTCTACGGGTTGGTCGGTCAGCCCCAGCATTTT.

This chain uses TRBV13 with TRBJ2-1; 9 bases agree with TRBD2. The trim removed 6 bases at V and 5 bases at J, leaving 5 bases unmatched. Germline V gives CDR1 PRHDT, CDR2 FYEKMQ (reference sequence). The CDR3 runs 14 residues. The CDR3: CASREAGGNNEQFF. The CDR3 coding sequence is TGTGCCAGCAGGGAGGCGGGAGGGAACAATGAGCAGTTCTTC. The entire variable domain, with the rest obtained from reference TRBV13 and TRBJ2-1, is as follows: AAGVIQSPRHLIKEKRETATLKCYPIPRHDTVYWYQQGPGQDPQFLISFYEKMQSDKGSIPDRFSAQQFSDYHSELNMSSLELGDSALYFCASREAGGNNEQFFGPGTRLTVL.

This clone came up once. V and J are TRBV19 and TRBJ2-7; possibly TRBD2 for D (6 bases). CDR3 length: 15 amino acids. CDR1 and CDR2 from the germline V gene are LNHDA and SQIVND (reference sequence). With 3 bases removed from V and 3 bases from J, the gap between germline ends came to 15 bases. The CDR3 sequence is CASSIRPLAYYEQYF. The CDR3 DNA reads as TGTGCCAGTAGTATCCGTCCGCTAGCGTACTACGAGCAGTACTTC. Supplemented by reference TRBV19 and TRBJ2-7, the full variable domain reads DGGITQSPKYLFRKEGQNVTLSCEQNLNHDAMYWYRQDPGQGLRLIYYSQIVNDFQKGDIAEGYSVSREKKESFPLTVTSAQKNPTAFYLCASSIRPLAYYEQYFGPGTRLTVT.

The CDR3 nucleotides read TGTGCCAGCAGCTTAGTGGGCAGGTTGGGCGGCTACACCTTC. Amino acid sequence: CASSLVGRLGGYTF. The V call is TRBV7-2, the J call TRBJ1-2; no definite D call. V lost 1 base, J lost 8 bases, and 14 bases lay in between. Germline V gene data show CDR1 as SGHTA and CDR2 as FQGNSA. The CDR3 is made up of 14 amino acids.

This clone has more than one count but fewer than ten. The V gene is TRBV9, the J gene TRBJ1-4, with 9 bases identical to TRBD1. V trimming: 4 bases; J trimming: 7 bases; junction bases outside the gene matches: 11. CDR3 size: 16 residues. Germline loops: CDR1 SGDLS, CDR2 YYNGEE. The CDR3 DNA sequence: TGTGCCAGCAGCCCCCGGCCGGGACAGGGTGGTGAAAAACTGTTTTTT. Protein: CASSPRPGQGGEKLFF.

This chain uses TRBV7-9 with TRBJ1-1; the match to TRBD1 covers 8 bases. Germline CDR1 and CDR2: SEHNR and FQNEAQ (reference sequence). Unmatched junction bases numbered 7, after V lost 10 bases and J lost 3 bases. This CDR3 spans 13 amino acids. DNA for the CDR3: TGTGCCACTTCTACACAGGGGGACACTGAAGCTTTCTTT. Amino acids: CATSTQGDTEAFF.

V is TRBV5-6 and J is TRBJ1-2; TRBD1 might be the D (6 bases). V shed 0 bases and J shed 2 bases, with 11 bases lying between them. The V gene's germline CDR1 is SGHDT and CDR2 YYEEEE. The CDR3 length is 15 residues. CDR3 DNA sequence: TGTGCCAGCAGCTTGGGGTTGGGGGCGAACTATGGCTACACCTTC. Residues: CASSLGLGANYGYTF.